These 8 T cell receptor beta chains originate from one sample sequenced in a study of T cells in Graves' hyperthyroidism and ophthalmopathy. Researchers amplified the TCR beta CDR3 regions from RNA transcripts. RT-PCR in the first round (using the HTBI primer set) targeted the TCR CDR3. Each CDR3 protein is one row after TCRdb ran MiXCR on the multiplex PCR reads. The sample contains some 720,000 distinct CDR3 sequences, roughly 17% of which appear only once. The sample consisted of blood. These receptors came from a man younger than 30 with Graves' hyperthyroidism.

The genes are TRBV9 and TRBJ2-3, with D perhaps TRBD1 (6 bases). Germline CDR1 is SGDLS and CDR2 is YYNGEE. The CDR3 sequence is 14 residues long. V lost 0 bases and J 11 bases, leaving 16 bases between the germline ends. CDR3 amino acids: CASSVATGRYGQYF. The DNA of the CDR3 is TGTGCCAGCAGCGTAGCCACAGGGCGATATGGGCAGTATTTT.

The rearrangement uses TRBV24-1 and TRBJ2-7; 9 bases are shared with TRBD2. Germline assignment: CDR1 KGHDR and CDR2 SFDVKD. The CDR3 covers 13 residues. The V gene end was trimmed by 9 bases and the J gene end by 4 bases; junction bases not matched to a gene: 6. CDR3 sequence: CATPGLAFYEQYF. CDR3 nucleotides: TGTGCCACCCCGGGACTAGCCTTTTACGAGCAGTACTTC.

The chain is built from TRBV28 and TRBJ1-2; a possible D gene is TRBD1 (5 bases). Per germline, CDR1 MDHEN and CDR2 SYDVKM. Trimming stripped 4 bases from V and 8 bases from J, with 14 bases between. CDR3 size: 13 residues. In DNA, the CDR3 is TGTGCCAGCAGTTGGGTCGGGGCCGGAGGCTACACCTTC. It yields the protein CASSWVGAGGYTF.

On this clonotype: Germline and junction disagree at one end, which may indicate a read error. The chain recombines TRBV28 with TRBJ1-4; D remains ambiguous. Germline V gene data show CDR1 as MDHEN and CDR2 as SYDVKM. The CDR3 is 14 residues long. In DNA form, the CDR3 reads TGTACCAGCAGTTTACGAGGCCGGAAGGAAAAACTGTTTTTT. Translated, it gives CTSSLRGRKEKLFF. Using reference TRBV28 and TRBJ1-4 for the parts outside the CDR3, the full variable domain is DVKVTQSSRYLVKRTGEKVFLECVQDMDHENMFWYRQDPGLGLRLIYFSYDVKMKEKGDIPEGYSVSREKKERFSLILESASTNQTSMYLCTSSLRGRKEKLFFGSGTQLSVL.

This clonotype is a singleton in its sample. V usage is TRBV12-3 or TRBV12-4 and J usage is TRBJ1-5; D perhaps matches TRBD1 (6 bases). Trimming removed 5 bases at V and 6 bases at J, with 11 bases between. The length of the CDR3 is 13 residues. The CDR3 DNA sequence: TGTGCCAGCAGTACAGGGAGGTCTCAGCCCCAGCATTTT. Translation: CASSTGRSQPQHF.

Only a few counts were recorded for this clonotype. The chain employs TRBV27 and TRBJ2-1; 7 bases match TRBD1. The CDR3 consists of 14 residues. J was trimmed by 8 bases and V by 3 bases; bases with no gene match: 7. CDR1 and CDR2 from the germline V gene are MNHEY and SMNVEV (reference sequence). The CDR3 reads CASSFRGSYDEQFF. In DNA, the CDR3 is TGTGCCAGCAGTTTCAGGGGGAGTTACGATGAGCAGTTCTTC.

This clonotype was found many times. The genes are TRBV12-3 or TRBV12-4 and TRBJ1-2; no firm D call. The CDR3 extends over 12 amino acids. Trimming took off 3 bases at V and 6 bases at J, with 8 bases between the two ends. Here the CDR3 DNA reads TGTGCCAGCAGTTTGAGGTGGAATGGCTACACCTTC. As protein: CASSLRWNGYTF.

This clonotype was detected only a few times. The CDR3 loop reads CASSRGGNEKLFF. The CDR3 DNA follows: TGTGCCAGCAGCAGAGGGGGGAATGAAAAACTGTTTTTT. The chain is built from TRBV9 and TRBJ1-4; tentative D call: TRBD1 (6 bases). Trimming stripped 4 bases from V and 5 bases from J, with 9 bases between. This CDR3 is built from 13 residues. CDR1 and CDR2 from the germline V gene are SGDLS and YYNGEE.